Listed here are 22 T cell receptor beta chains from one sample, sequenced in a study of shared T cell receptors in the human thymus. TCRdb's table, derived via immunoSEQ multiplex PCR, lists solely in-frame clones and lacks some. Of almost 550,000 clones in the sample, around 78% were seen once. These data also featured in a second study, about human thymus T cells.

Sequencing was performed on thymocytes. The receptors stem from a boy under two years old with a congenital heart defect.

The chain links TRBV5-6 to TRBJ2-6, with TRBD1 matching 7 bases. The junction had 3 bases not matched to a gene; V was cut back by 3 bases and J by 3 bases. CDR1 is SGHDT and CDR2 is YYEEEE in the germline V gene. This CDR3 region has 15 residues. CDR3 residues: CASSSHRGGANVLTF. The CDR3 region has the DNA TGTGCCAGCAGCTCACACAGGGGTGGGGCCAACGTCCTGACTTTC.

The chain uses TRBV11-2 and TRBJ1-1; 7 positions match TRBD1. The J segment lost 3 bases and the V segment lost 1 base, leaving 8 bases of the junction unmatched. This CDR3 region has 16 residues. In germline, CDR1 is SGHAT, CDR2 FQNNGV. In DNA, the CDR3 is TGTGCCAGCAGCTTAGCCGGGGACAGTGGGGACACTGAAGCTTTCTTT. Protein sequence: CASSLAGDSGDTEAFF.

The rearrangement links TRBV4-2 to TRBJ1-4, with TRBD1 as a possible D gene (6 bases). CDR3 length: 16 amino acids. CDR1 and CDR2 from the germline V gene are LGHNA and YNFKEQ. Trimming took 1 base from V and 7 from J, leaving 16 bases between them. CDR3 nucleotide sequence: TGTGCCAGCAGCCAAGCAGGGGACCCACCGAGTGAAAAACTGTTTTTT. Protein: CASSQAGDPPSEKLFF.

This chain joins TRBV11-3 and TRBJ2-3; TRBD1 is a possible D gene (8 bases). This CDR3 has 16 residues. V was cut by 10 bases and J by 9 bases, with 29 bases left in between. Germline CDR1 SGHNT, CDR2 YENEEA. The CDR3 DNA follows: TGTGCCATCACGGGAATCACAGGGGGGGTGGTGTTAACGCAGTATTTT. The encoded protein is CAITGITGGVVLTQYF.

J is TRBJ2-3 and V is TRBV19, with D possibly being TRBD2 (6 bases). CDR1 and CDR2 from the germline V gene are LNHDA and SQIVND (reference sequence). The CDR3 has 16 residues. V lost 7 bases and J 3 bases, leaving 20 bases between the germline ends. The CDR3 DNA reads TGTGCCAGTACCCCCAAGAGGCAGGAGGGGACAGATACGCAGTATTTT. This encodes CASTPKRQEGTDTQYF.

This sequence joins TRBV27 and TRBJ1-1; tentative D call: TRBD1 (5 bases). In germline, CDR1 is MNHEY, CDR2 SMNVEV (reference sequence). The V end was cut by 6 bases, the J end by 4 bases, with 18 bases between. There are 15 residues in the CDR3. CDR3 sequence (DNA): TGTGCCAGCAGCCCCATGGGGGAGGGGATCACTGAAGCTTTCTTT. It encodes CASSPMGEGITEAFF.

This clone was observed a handful of times. The genes are TRBV27 and TRBJ2-7; D is perhaps TRBD2 (7 bases). Germline V lookup: CDR1 MNHEY, CDR2 SMNVEV (reference sequence). The CDR3 contains 16 residues. V was trimmed by 5 bases and J by 4 bases, leaving 21 bases between them. The DNA of the CDR3 is TGTGCCAGCAGTCGCCCCGGGGGGCGTTTGAAGTACGAGCAGTACTTC. Protein product: CASSRPGGRLKYEQYF.

The chain employs TRBV5-6 and TRBJ1-2, with D tentatively TRBD1 (5 bases). Between the trimmed V and J ends, which lost 3 bases and 0 bases, there was a span of 18 bases. The CDR3 sequence is 17 residues long. Germline V gene sequence: CDR1 SGHDT, CDR2 YYEEEE. CDR3 sequence: CASSSPPGGGANYGYTF. CDR3 in DNA: TGTGCCAGCAGCTCTCCCCCGGGGGGGGGAGCTAACTATGGCTACACCTTC.

In DNA, the CDR3 is TGTGCCAGCAGTTTATCCTTTGGACAGAAGTACGAGCAGTACTTC. This gives the protein CASSLSFGQKYEQYF. The rearrangement links TRBV27 to TRBJ2-7; tentatively, D is TRBD1 (6 bases). CDR3 length: 15 residues. CDR1 and CDR2 (germline): MNHEY, SMNVEV (reference sequence). Trimming cost V 0 bases and J 4 bases, with 13 bases left between them.

This clone turned up a few times. The chain carries TRBV5-6 and TRBJ2-7, with 7 nucleotides matching TRBD2. The CDR3 covers 12 residues. Germline trimming cut 0 bases from V and 6 bases from J; bases unmatched to any gene: 0. In germline, CDR1 is SGHDT, CDR2 YYEEEE. In DNA, the CDR3 is TGTGCCAGCAGCTTGGTAGCGGGCGAGCAGTACTTC. Its protein product is CASSLVAGEQYF.

The V gene is TRBV4-3, the J gene TRBJ2-3; perhaps TRBD1 as D (5 bases). The germline gives CDR1 LGHNA, CDR2 YSLEER. The CDR3 totals 17 residues. Trimming shortened V by 0 bases and J by 2 bases, and 15 bases separated the two germline ends. The CDR3 region is CASSQDGHLLFTDTQYF. DNA for the CDR3: TGCGCCAGCAGCCAAGACGGACACCTTCTTTTCACAGATACGCAGTATTTT.

The chain has TRBV27 and TRBJ2-3; 10 bases agree with TRBD2. V was clipped by 4 bases and J by 0 bases; unmatched bases: 4. The CDR3 spans 16 residues. Per germline, CDR1 MNHEY and CDR2 SMNVEV (reference sequence). The CDR3 DNA is TGTGCCAGCAGTTATGAAGCGGGGGGGAGCACAGATACGCAGTATTTT. It is translated as CASSYEAGGSTDTQYF.

This chain's CDR3 is CASRKWPGQNQPQHF. As DNA, the CDR3 is TGTGCCAGCAGGAAGTGGCCAGGCCAAAATCAGCCCCAGCATTTT. V gene TRBV6-5 combines with J gene TRBJ1-5; D remains ambiguous. The CDR3 spans 15 residues. Trimming shortened V by 6 bases and J by 4 bases, and 16 bases separated the two germline ends. The germline V gene encodes CDR1 MNHEY and CDR2 SVGAGI.

The chain couples TRBV6-5 to TRBJ2-1; 8 nucleotides align to TRBD2. CDR1 is MNHEY and CDR2 is SVGAGI in the germline V gene. There are 12 residues in the CDR3. With V trimmed by 10 bases and J by 7 bases, 6 bases remained unmatched. The chain's CDR3 is CATRPGGNEQFF. The CDR3 DNA is TGTGCCACCCGCCCGGGGGGGAATGAGCAGTTCTTC.

This clone was counted only a few times. This chain connects TRBV4-1 to TRBJ2-3, with no clear D. Trimming removed 4 bases at V and 1 base at J, with 12 bases between. Germline assignment: CDR1 MGHRA and CDR2 YSYEKL. The CDR3 has 15 amino acids. CDR3 DNA sequence: TGCGCCAGCAGCCTTTCCCGGCAGGGCACAGATACGCAGTATTTT. It specifies CASSLSRQGTDTQYF.

This clone occurred once. This chain links TRBV7-9 with TRBJ2-3; weak D call: TRBD2 (5 bases). This CDR3 contains 14 residues. V lost 3 bases, J lost 5 bases, and 12 bases lay in between. CDR1 is SEHNR and CDR2 is FQNEAQ in the germline V gene (reference sequence). CDR3 DNA sequence: TGTGCCAGCAGCTTGGCTAGCTTGGTAGATACGCAGTATTTT. It yields the protein CASSLASLVDTQYF.

This clone has just a few counts. This chain links TRBV6-5 with TRBJ1-6, with D maybe TRBD1 (6 bases). Deletions cut 2 bases from V and 7 bases from J, with 15 bases between. Germline-derived CDR1 and CDR2 are MNHEY and SVGAGI. The CDR3 runs to 16 residues. The CDR3: CASSYLTGKANSPLHF. The CDR3 nucleotides read TGTGCCAGCAGTTACCTAACAGGGAAGGCCAATTCACCCCTCCACTTT.

The chain employs TRBV27 and TRBJ2-4, with a possible D match to TRBD1 (5 bases). The V gene lost 3 bases and the J gene lost 0 bases, with 15 bases spanning the gap. The CDR3 has 17 residues. Germline V gene lookup returns CDR1 MNHEY and CDR2 SMNVEV (reference sequence). The CDR3 spells CASSLVSGFKAKNIQYF. The CDR3 nucleotides read TGTGCCAGCAGTTTGGTTTCAGGGTTTAAAGCCAAAAACATTCAGTACTTC.

The chain uses TRBV25-1 and TRBJ2-3; D is possibly TRBD2 (5 bases). Between the trimmed V and J ends, which lost 4 bases and 4 bases, there was a span of 18 bases. The CDR3 covers 16 residues. Germline loops: CDR1 MGHDK, CDR2 SYGVNS. The CDR3 loop is CASSVLLGPPPDTQYF. The CDR3, as DNA: TGTGCCAGCAGTGTTCTACTAGGTCCCCCGCCAGATACGCAGTATTTT.

The chain joins TRBV13 to TRBJ2-1, with D possibly matching TRBD2 (6 bases). The V end was cut by 1 base, the J end by 2 bases, with 9 bases between. Per the germline V gene, CDR1 is PRHDT and CDR2 is FYEKMQ (reference sequence). This CDR3 region has 15 residues. The CDR3 spells CASSLVGGTYNEQFF. The CDR3, as DNA: TGTGCCAGCAGCTTAGTGGGCGGGACCTACAATGAGCAGTTCTTC.

CDR3 nucleotides: TGTGCCAGCAGTTTCCCCCGGGGAAGGTACAATGAGCAGTTCTTC. This translates into CASSFPRGRYNEQFF. V gene TRBV28 combines with J gene TRBJ2-1, with a tentative D call TRBD2 (5 bases). The V gene's germline CDR1 is MDHEN and CDR2 SYDVKM. V was cut by 3 bases and J by 4 bases, with 13 bases left in between. The CDR3 has 15 amino acids.

V is TRBV19 and J is TRBJ2-3, with unresolved D. CDR1 is LNHDA, CDR2 SQIVND, per germline (reference sequence). This CDR3 contains 15 residues. The V end was cut by 3 bases, the J end by 2 bases, with 12 bases between. The CDR3 reads CASSMGLKSTDTQYF. The CDR3 bases are TGTGCCAGTAGTATGGGCCTCAAATCCACAGATACGCAGTATTTT.